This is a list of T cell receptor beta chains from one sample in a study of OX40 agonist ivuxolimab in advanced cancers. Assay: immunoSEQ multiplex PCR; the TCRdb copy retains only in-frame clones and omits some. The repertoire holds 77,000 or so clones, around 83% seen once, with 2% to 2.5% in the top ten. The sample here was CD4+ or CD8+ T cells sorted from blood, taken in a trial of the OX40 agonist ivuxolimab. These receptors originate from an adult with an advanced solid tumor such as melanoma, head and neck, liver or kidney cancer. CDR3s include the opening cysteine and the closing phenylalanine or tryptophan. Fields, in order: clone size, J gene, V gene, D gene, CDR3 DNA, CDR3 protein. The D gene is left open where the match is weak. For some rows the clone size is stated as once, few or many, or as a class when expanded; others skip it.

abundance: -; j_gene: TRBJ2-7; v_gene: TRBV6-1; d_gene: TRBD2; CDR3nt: TGTGCCAGCAGTTCTAGCGGGAGGTCGTACGAGCAGTACTTC; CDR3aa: CASSSSGRSYEQYF
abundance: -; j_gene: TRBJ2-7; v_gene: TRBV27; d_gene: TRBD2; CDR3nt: TGTGCCAGCAGTTGGTCGGGGACTAGTCCCTACGAGCAGTACTTC; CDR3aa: CASSWSGTSPYEQYF
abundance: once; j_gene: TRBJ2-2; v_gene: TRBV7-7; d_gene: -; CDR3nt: TGTGCCAGCAGCCTCGGGACCGACTACACCGGGGAGCTGTTTTTT; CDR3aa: CASSLGTDYTGELFF
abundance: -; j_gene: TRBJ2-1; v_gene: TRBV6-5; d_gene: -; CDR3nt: TGTGCCAGCAGGCTGGGGCAGGGCTATGAGCAGTTCTTC; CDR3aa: CASRLGQGYEQFF
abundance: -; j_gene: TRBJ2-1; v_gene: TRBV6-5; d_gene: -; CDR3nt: TGTGCCAGCAGTTACGAGCGGAGGAGAAATGAGCAGTTCTTC; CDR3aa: CASSYERRRNEQFF
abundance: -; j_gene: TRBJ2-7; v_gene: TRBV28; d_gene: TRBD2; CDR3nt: TGTGCCAGCAGGCGTACGGGGGGCTCCTACGAGCAGTACTTC; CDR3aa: CASRRTGGSYEQYF
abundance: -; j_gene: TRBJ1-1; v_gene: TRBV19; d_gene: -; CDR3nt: TGTGCCAGTAGTGCCAACACCTCGCCTGGCACTGAAGCTTTCTTT; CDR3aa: CASSANTSPGTEAFF
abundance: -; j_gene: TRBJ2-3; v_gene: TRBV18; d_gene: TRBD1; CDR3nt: TGTGCCAGCTCAAGAGACAGGGGCGAGCCAGATACGCAGTATTTT; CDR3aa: CASSRDRGEPDTQYF
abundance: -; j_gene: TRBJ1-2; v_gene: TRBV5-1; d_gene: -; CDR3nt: TGCGCCAGCAGCATCCAGGGAGATGGTGGCTACACCTTC; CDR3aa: CASSIQGDGGYTF
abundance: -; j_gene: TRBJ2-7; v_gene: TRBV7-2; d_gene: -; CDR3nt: TGTGCCAGCAGACGGACTTCCGCCTACGAGCAGTACTTC; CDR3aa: CASRRTSAYEQYF